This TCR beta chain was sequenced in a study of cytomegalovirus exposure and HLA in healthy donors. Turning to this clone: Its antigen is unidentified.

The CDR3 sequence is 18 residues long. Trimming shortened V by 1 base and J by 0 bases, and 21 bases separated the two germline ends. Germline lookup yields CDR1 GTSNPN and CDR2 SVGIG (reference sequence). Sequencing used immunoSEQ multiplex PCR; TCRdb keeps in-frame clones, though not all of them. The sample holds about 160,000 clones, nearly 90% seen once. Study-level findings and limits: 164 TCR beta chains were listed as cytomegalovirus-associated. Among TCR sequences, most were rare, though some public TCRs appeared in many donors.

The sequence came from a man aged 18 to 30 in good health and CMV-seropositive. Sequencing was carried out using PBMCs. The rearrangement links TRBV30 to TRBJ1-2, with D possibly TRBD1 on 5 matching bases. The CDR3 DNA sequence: TGTGCCTGGAGTGGTCCAGGGAATTGGGTATCGACTAACTATGGCTACACCTTC. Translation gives CAWSGPGNWVSTNYGYTF.